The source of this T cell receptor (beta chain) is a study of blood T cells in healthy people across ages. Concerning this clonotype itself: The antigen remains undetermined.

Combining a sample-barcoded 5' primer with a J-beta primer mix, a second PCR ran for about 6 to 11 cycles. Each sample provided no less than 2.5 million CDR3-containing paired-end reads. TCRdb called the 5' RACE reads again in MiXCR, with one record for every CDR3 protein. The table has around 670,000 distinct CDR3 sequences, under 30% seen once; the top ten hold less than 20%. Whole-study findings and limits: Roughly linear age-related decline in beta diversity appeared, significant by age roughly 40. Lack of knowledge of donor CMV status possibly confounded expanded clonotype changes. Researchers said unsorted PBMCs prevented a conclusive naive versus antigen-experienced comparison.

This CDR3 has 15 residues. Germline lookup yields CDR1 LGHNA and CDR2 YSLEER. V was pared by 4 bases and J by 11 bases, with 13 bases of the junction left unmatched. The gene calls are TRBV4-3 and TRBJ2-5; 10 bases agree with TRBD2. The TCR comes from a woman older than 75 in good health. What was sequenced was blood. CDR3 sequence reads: CASSRGSGGDNEQYF. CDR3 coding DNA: TGCGCCAGCAGCCGAGGGAGCGGGGGGGACAATGAGCAGTACTTC.